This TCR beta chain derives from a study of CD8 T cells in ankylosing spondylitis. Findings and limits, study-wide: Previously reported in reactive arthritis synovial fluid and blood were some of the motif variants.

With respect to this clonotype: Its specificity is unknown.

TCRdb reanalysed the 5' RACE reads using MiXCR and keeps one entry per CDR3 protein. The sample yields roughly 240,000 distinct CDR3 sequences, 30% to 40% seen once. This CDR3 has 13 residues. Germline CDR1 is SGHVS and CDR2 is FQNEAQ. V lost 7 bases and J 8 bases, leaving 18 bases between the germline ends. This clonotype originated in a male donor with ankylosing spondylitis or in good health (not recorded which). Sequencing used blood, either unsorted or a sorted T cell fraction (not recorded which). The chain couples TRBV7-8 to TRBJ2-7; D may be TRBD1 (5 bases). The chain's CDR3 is CASIADTFGKQYF. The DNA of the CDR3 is TGTGCCAGCATCGCGGACACATTTGGAAAGCAGTACTTC.